These 4 T cell receptor beta chains were sequenced from one sample in a study of shared clonotypes between healthy human individuals. Profiled with immunoSEQ multiplex PCR; TCRdb holds only in-frame clones, not every one. This sample carries 2.3 million or so clones, 80% to 95% of them seen once, and the ten largest clones take approximately 0.4%. Sequencing used naive CD4+ T cells from PBMCs. Specified subset: CD45RA+ positively selected. The receptors come from a man aged 18-30 years in good health. Some clones in this sample may be carry-over from other donors' samples.

V and J are TRBV6-6 and TRBJ2-5; 9 bases align to TRBD2. V shed 5 bases, J shed 5 bases, and the junction held 9 bases outside the gene matches. The CDR3 length is 15 residues. CDR1 is MNHNY, CDR2 SVGAGI, per germline (reference sequence). CDR3 protein: CASSRGPSGKETQYF. In nucleotides, the CDR3 is TGTGCCAGCAGTCGGGGTCCTAGCGGGAAGGAGACCCAGTACTTC.

V is TRBV9 and J is TRBJ2-3; D unclear. The CDR3 loop spans 15 amino acids. V lost 4 bases and J lost 3, with 15 bases in between. Germline loops: CDR1 SGDLS, CDR2 YYNGEE. CDR3 nucleotides: TGTGCCAGCAGCCTACGCATAGCCCCGACAGATACGCAGTATTTT. Translating it yields CASSLRIAPTDTQYF.

Notes on this clone: This specimen includes other DNA sequences encoding the same CDR3. This chain uses TRBV5-1 with TRBJ2-7, with 7 bases identical to TRBD1. CDR3 size: 14 residues. V lost 2 bases and J lost 1; bases outside the gene matches: 3. Per germline, CDR1 SGHRS and CDR2 YFSETQ. CDR3 sequence reads: CASSLQGRSYEQYF. CDR3 bases: TGCGCCAGCAGCTTACAGGGGAGATCCTACGAGCAGTACTTC.

The CDR3 DNA follows: TGTGCCAGCAGTTACTATGGGACAGGGGGAAATGAGCAGTTCTTC. Amino acids: CASSYYGTGGNEQFF. The gene calls are TRBV6-6 and TRBJ2-1, with 11 bases matching TRBD1. The CDR3 length is 15 residues. J was trimmed by 7 bases and V by 1 base; bases with no gene match: 3. CDR1 is MNHNY, CDR2 SVGAGI, per germline (reference sequence).